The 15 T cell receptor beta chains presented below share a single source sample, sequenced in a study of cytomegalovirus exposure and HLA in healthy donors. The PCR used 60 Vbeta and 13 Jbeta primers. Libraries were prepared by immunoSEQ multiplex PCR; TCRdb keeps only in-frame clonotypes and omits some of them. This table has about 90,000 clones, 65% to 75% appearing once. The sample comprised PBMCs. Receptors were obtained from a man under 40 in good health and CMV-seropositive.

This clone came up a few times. Here the CDR3 DNA reads TGTGCCAGCAGCCGGGACAAGCAAGAGACCCAGTACTTC. It encodes CASSRDKQETQYF. The V gene is TRBV9, the J gene TRBJ2-5, with a tentative D call TRBD1 (6 bases). Trimming cost V 4 bases and J 2 bases, with 9 bases left between them. The germline gives CDR1 SGDLS, CDR2 YYNGEE. The CDR3 consists of 13 residues.

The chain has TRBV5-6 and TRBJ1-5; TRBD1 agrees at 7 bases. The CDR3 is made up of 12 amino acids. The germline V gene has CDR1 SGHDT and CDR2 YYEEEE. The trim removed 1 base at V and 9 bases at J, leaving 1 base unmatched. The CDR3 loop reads CASSLYRGPQHF. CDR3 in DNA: TGTGCCAGCAGCTTGTACAGGGGGCCCCAGCATTTT.

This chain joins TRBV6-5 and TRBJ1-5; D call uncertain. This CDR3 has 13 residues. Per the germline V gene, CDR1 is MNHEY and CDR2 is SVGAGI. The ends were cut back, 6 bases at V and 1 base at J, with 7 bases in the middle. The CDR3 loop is CASSPQSNQPQHF. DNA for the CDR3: TGTGCCAGCAGCCCTCAGAGCAATCAGCCCCAGCATTTT.

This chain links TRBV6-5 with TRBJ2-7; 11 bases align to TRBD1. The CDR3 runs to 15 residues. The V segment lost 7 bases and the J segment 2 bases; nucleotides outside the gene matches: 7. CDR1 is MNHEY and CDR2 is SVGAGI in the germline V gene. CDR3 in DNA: TGTGCCAGCAAAACCGGGACAGGGGGGACCTACGAGCAGTACTTC. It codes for CASKTGTGGTYEQYF.

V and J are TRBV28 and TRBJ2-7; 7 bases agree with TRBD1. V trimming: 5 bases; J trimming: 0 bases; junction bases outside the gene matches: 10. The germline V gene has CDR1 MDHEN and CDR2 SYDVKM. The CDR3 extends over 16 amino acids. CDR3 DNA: TGTGCCAGCAGTCCCGGGACAGCCGACCGCTCCTACGAGCAGTACTTC. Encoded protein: CASSPGTADRSYEQYF.

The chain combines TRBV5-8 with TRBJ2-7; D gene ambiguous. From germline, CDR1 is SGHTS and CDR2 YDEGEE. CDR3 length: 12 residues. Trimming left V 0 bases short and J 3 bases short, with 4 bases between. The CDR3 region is CASSLVYYEQYF. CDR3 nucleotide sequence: TGTGCCAGCAGCTTGGTCTACTACGAGCAGTACTTC.

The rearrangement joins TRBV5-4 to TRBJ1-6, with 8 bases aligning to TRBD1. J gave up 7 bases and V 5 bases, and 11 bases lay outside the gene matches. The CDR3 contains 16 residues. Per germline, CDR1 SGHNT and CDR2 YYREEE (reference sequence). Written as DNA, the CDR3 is TGTGCCAGCAGTCCCCCTACCGGGACAGGAAATTCACCCCTCCACTTT. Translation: CASSPPTGTGNSPLHF.

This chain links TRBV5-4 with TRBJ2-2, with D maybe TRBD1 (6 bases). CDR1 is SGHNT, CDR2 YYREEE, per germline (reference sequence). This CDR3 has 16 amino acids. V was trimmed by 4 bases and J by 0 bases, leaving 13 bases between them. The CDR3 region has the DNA TGTGCCAGCAGCGGGGGACACCCGACGAACACCGGGGAGCTGTTTTTT. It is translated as CASSGGHPTNTGELFF.

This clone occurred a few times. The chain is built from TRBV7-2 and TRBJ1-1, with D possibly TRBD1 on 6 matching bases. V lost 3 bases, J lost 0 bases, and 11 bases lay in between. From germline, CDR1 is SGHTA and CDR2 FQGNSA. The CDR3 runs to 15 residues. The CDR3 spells CASSFGGALNTEAFF. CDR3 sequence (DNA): TGTGCCAGCAGCTTTGGGGGGGCCTTGAACACTGAAGCTTTCTTT.

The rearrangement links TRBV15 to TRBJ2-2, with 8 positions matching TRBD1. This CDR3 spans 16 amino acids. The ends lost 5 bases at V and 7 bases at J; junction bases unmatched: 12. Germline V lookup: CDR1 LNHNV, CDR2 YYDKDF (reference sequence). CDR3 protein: CATSSDRGPSGGELFF. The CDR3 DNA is TGTGCCACCAGCTCAGACAGGGGACCTTCGGGCGGGGAGCTGTTTTTT.

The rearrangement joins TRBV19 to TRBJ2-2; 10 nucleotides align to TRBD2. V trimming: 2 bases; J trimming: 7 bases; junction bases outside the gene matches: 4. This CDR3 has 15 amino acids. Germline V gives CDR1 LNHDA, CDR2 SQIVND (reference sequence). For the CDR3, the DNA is TGTGCCAGTAGTATATCACTAGCGGGATACGGGGAGCTGTTTTTT. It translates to CASSISLAGYGELFF.

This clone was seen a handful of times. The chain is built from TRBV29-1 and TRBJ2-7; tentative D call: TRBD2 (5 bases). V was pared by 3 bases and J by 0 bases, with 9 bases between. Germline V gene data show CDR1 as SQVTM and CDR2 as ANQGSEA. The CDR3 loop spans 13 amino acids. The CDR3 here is CSVETGSSYEQYF. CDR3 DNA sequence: TGCAGCGTTGAGACGGGATCCTCCTACGAGCAGTACTTC.

The CDR3 reads CASSLGEYEQYF. The DNA for the CDR3 is TGTGCCAGCAGCTTGGGAGAGTACGAGCAGTACTTC. The chain has TRBV7-9 and TRBJ2-7, with a weak D call TRBD2 (5 bases). The CDR3 sequence is 12 residues long. The ends were cut back, 3 bases at V and 4 bases at J, with 7 bases in the middle. Germline CDR1 and CDR2: SEHNR and FQNEAQ (reference sequence).

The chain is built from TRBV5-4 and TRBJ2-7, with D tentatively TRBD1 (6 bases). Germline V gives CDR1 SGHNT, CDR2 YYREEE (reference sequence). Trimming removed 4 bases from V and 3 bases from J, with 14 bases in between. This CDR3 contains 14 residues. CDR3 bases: TGTGCCAGCAGCCCCCGGGACACCTACTACGAGCAGTACTTC. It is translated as CASSPRDTYYEQYF. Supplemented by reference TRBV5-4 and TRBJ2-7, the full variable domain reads ETGVTQSPTHLIKTRGQQVTLRCSSQSGHNTVSWYQQALGQGPQFIFQYYREEENGRGNFPPRFSGLQFPNYSSELNVNALELDDSALYLCASSPRDTYYEQYFGPGTRLTVT.

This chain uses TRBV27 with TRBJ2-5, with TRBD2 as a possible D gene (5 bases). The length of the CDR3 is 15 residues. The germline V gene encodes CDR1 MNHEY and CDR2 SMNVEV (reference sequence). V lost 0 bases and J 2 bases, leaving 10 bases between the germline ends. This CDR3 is CASSLSRQRQETQYF. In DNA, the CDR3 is TGTGCCAGCAGTTTATCGCGGCAGCGGCAAGAGACCCAGTACTTC.